The 3 T cell receptor beta chains listed next were all sequenced from one sample in a study of T cells in Graves' hyperthyroidism and ophthalmopathy. Amplification yielded TCR beta CDR3 regions, with RNA transcripts as the source. Initially, a first-round RT-PCR of the TCR CDR3 employed the HTBI primer set. TCRdb reprocessed the multiplex PCR reads via MiXCR and lists one record per CDR3 protein. The table includes some 490,000 distinct CDR3 sequences, around 15% detected once. The sequenced material came from blood. The source of these receptors is a woman under 40 with Graves' ophthalmopathy.

This clonotype has a count of ten or more. The V gene is TRBV2, the J gene TRBJ2-7; D is ambiguous. Germline lookup yields CDR1 SNHLY and CDR2 FYNNEI. The CDR3 covers 17 residues. Trimming stripped 7 bases from V and 3 bases from J, with 25 bases between. The CDR3, as DNA: TGTGCCAGCATGAGATCCACGGCGATCTGGACGGGCTACGAGCAGTACTTC. Encoded protein: CASMRSTAIWTGYEQYF.

This clonotype was detected ten times or more. This sequence joins TRBV18 and TRBJ2-1; 11 nucleotides line up with TRBD2. Trimming at V came to 0 bases and at J to 5 bases, leaving 6 bases not matched to a gene. Per the germline V gene, CDR1 is KGHSH and CDR2 is LQKENI. CDR3 length: 17 residues. This CDR3 reads CASSPPFGTSGNNEQFF. The CDR3 region has the DNA TGTGCCAGCTCACCACCGTTTGGGACTAGCGGCAACAATGAGCAGTTCTTC.

This clonotype came up many times. The V and J genes are TRBV3-2 and TRBJ2-7; no DNA check was done on the table's D call, TRBD1. TRBV3-2 is shown as a pseudogene. CDR3 size: 17 residues. The CDR3 is CASSQHFRGTGNYEQYF. CDR3 DNA: TGTGCCAGCAGCCAACACTTCCGAGGGACAGGGAACTACGAGCAGTACTTC.